Below are 23 T cell receptor beta chains sequenced from a single sample in a study of T cell repertoires in cytomegalovirus infection. Their cognate antigens are unknown. TCRdb processed the reads anew with MiXCR; each CDR3 protein has one entry. The profile shows 680,000 or so distinct CDR3 sequences, around 35% of them singletons. Source: cultured PBMCs, taken from culture after CMV antigen stimulation. The receptors come from a human donor in good health (CMV status not recorded). Some clones in this sample may be carry-over from other donors' samples.

This clonotype was counted only a few times. J is TRBJ2-5 and V is TRBV6-2 or TRBV6-3; 7 bases fit TRBD1. The CDR3 contains 14 residues. Germline V CDR1 and CDR2: MNHEY, SVGEGT. With 6 bases clipped from V and 3 bases from J, the junction kept 7 bases outside the gene matches. CDR3 sequence: CASRKTGTEETQYF. CDR3 DNA sequence: TGTGCCAGCAGGAAGACCGGGACAGAAGAGACCCAGTACTTC.

The rearrangement joins TRBV6-8 to TRBJ2-3; 7 nucleotides agree with TRBD2. The CDR3 sequence is 13 residues long. CDR1 MNHGY and CDR2 SAAAGT come from the germline V gene. The junction had 4 bases not matched to a gene; V was cut back by 8 bases and J by 2 bases. The CDR3 protein is CASGEGNTDTQYF. DNA of the CDR3: TGTGCCAGCGGGGAGGGAAACACAGATACGCAGTATTTT.

CDR3 sequence: CASSNSGSKGEQFF. DNA of the CDR3: TGTGCCAGCAGCAATAGCGGGAGTAAAGGTGAGCAGTTCTTC. The V call is TRBV7-4, the J call TRBJ2-1; 9 bases agree with TRBD2. The CDR3 is made up of 14 amino acids. Germline CDR1 reads SGHVT; CDR2 reads SQSDAQ. With V trimmed by 5 bases and J by 9 bases, 8 bases remained unmatched.

This clonotype was recorded a few times. The chain couples TRBV7-2 to TRBJ2-1, with 10 bases matching TRBD2. Trimming took 5 bases from V and 7 from J; bases not matched to a gene: 11. Germline assignment: CDR1 SGHTA and CDR2 FQGNSA. This CDR3 is 16 amino acids long. CDR3 coding DNA: TGTGCCAGCAGCCCCCGAGTCCCTAGCGGGAGTAATGAGCAGTTCTTC. Translating it yields CASSPRVPSGSNEQFF.

This chain connects TRBV7-6 to TRBJ2-2; 8 positions agree with TRBD2. The CDR3 sequence is 15 residues long. V shed 6 bases and J 1 base; nucleotides not matched to a gene: 4. Germline assignment: CDR1 SGHVS and CDR2 FNYEAQ. CDR3 protein: CASRSTSGNTGELFF. The DNA for the CDR3 is TGTGCCAGCAGATCTACTAGCGGGAACACCGGGGAGCTGTTTTTT.

CDR3 sequence (DNA): TGTGCCATCAGTGATTTGGAGACCCAGTACTTC. It translates to CAISDLETQYF. The rearrangement joins TRBV10-3 to TRBJ2-5, with D uncertain. The V gene lost 3 bases and the J gene lost 5 bases, with 4 bases spanning the gap. Germline V gene data show CDR1 as ENHRY and CDR2 as SYGVKD. CDR3 length: 11 residues.

This clonotype was counted ten times or more. DNA of the CDR3: TGTGCCAGCAGCATATCTGCCGGGACAGGGTTTGCAGATACGCAGTATTTT. This codes for CASSISAGTGFADTQYF. The rearrangement uses TRBV7-2 and TRBJ2-3; 9 positions agree with TRBD1. V was pared by 5 bases and J by 4 bases, with 13 bases of the junction left unmatched. The CDR3 covers 17 residues. Germline lookup yields CDR1 SGHTA and CDR2 FQGNSA.

The V call is TRBV6-1, the J call TRBJ2-1, with 8 bases lining up with TRBD2. Germline assignment: CDR1 MNHNS and CDR2 SASEGT. This CDR3 spans 15 amino acids. V was clipped by 7 bases and J by 3 bases; unmatched bases: 8. CDR3 in amino acids: CASNGAGGFYNEQFF. Here the CDR3 DNA reads TGTGCCAGCAATGGGGCGGGGGGCTTCTACAATGAGCAGTTCTTC.

The gene calls are TRBV14 and TRBJ1-1; no firm D call. Deletions cut 4 bases from V and 6 bases from J, with 12 bases between. The CDR3 has 13 amino acids. Germline-derived CDR1 and CDR2 are SGHDN and FVKESK. The CDR3 nucleotides read TGTGCCAGCAGCCCCCCCGGATGGGCTGAAGCTTTCTTT. It codes for CASSPPGWAEAFF.

This chain uses TRBV6-2 or TRBV6-3 with TRBJ2-5; 14 bases line up with TRBD2. With 4 bases clipped from V and 5 bases from J, the junction kept 12 bases outside the gene matches. Germline-derived CDR1 and CDR2 are MNHEY and SVGEGT. CDR3 length equals 18 residues. This CDR3 is CASSWGGTSGRSWETQYF. The DNA of the CDR3 is TGTGCCAGCAGTTGGGGCGGGACTAGCGGGAGATCATGGGAGACCCAGTACTTC.

The genes are TRBV15 and TRBJ2-3; the match to TRBD1 covers 7 bases. After removal of 6 bases from V and 3 bases from J, the junction contained 6 bases not matched to a gene. The CDR3 spans 14 residues. The V gene's germline CDR1 is LNHNV and CDR2 YYDKDF (reference sequence). CDR3 sequence: CATSSRGWTDTQYF. The CDR3 bases are TGTGCCACCAGTAGCAGGGGGTGGACAGATACGCAGTATTTT. The full variable domain, completed using reference TRBV15 and TRBJ2-3, is DAMVIQNPRYQVTQFGKPVTLSCSQTLNHNVMYWYQQKSSQAPKLLFHYYDKDFNNEADTPDNFQSRRPNTSFCFLDIRSPGLGDTAMYLCATSSRGWTDTQYFGPGTRLTVL.

This clonotype was detected only a few times. The chain employs TRBV4-1 and TRBJ1-6; a possible D gene is TRBD1 (6 bases). This CDR3 is 15 amino acids long. V shed 4 bases and J shed 5 bases, with 12 bases lying between them. Germline CDR1 and CDR2: MGHRA and YSYEKL. CDR3 DNA sequence: TGCGCCAGCAGCCCGGGGACACCTAATAATTCACCCCTCCACTTT. Translating it yields CASSPGTPNNSPLHF.

This clonotype was recorded many times. The V gene is TRBV7-2, the J gene TRBJ1-2; no firm D call. The length of the CDR3 is 12 residues. CDR1 is SGHTA, CDR2 FQGNSA, per germline. Trimming pared 1 base from V and 9 bases from J, leaving 9 bases between. CDR3 DNA: TGTGCCAGCAGCTTAGGGGTTGGCCGCTACACCTTC. Translated: CASSLGVGRYTF.

The V and J genes are TRBV11-2 and TRBJ2-5, with 9 bases matching TRBD1. V gave up 1 base and J gave up 1 base; unmatched junction bases: 7. This CDR3 is built from 17 residues. Germline V gene sequence: CDR1 SGHAT, CDR2 FQNNGV. In DNA, the CDR3 is TGTGCCAGCAGCTTAGCTCTGACAGGGGGGGCCCAAGAGACCCAGTACTTC. Its protein product is CASSLALTGGAQETQYF.

The chain has TRBV28 and TRBJ2-7, with TRBD1 matching over 8 bases. This CDR3 has 16 residues. V shed 2 bases, J shed 2 bases, and the junction held 8 bases outside the gene matches. Germline lookup yields CDR1 MDHEN and CDR2 SYDVKM. The CDR3 DNA reads as TGTGCCAGCAGTTTAGGTTACGGGACAGGCACCTACGAGCAGTACTTC. This sequence encodes CASSLGYGTGTYEQYF.

This clonotype was counted between two and nine times. The chain has TRBV28 and TRBJ2-7, with TRBD2 matching 9 bases. Losses at the gene ends were 3 bases for V and 5 bases for J; bases not matched to a gene: 11. CDR1 is MDHEN, CDR2 SYDVKM, per germline. This CDR3 is built from 16 residues. The CDR3 loop reads CASSFLVLAGKDEQYF. The DNA for the CDR3 is TGTGCCAGCAGTTTCTTGGTTCTAGCGGGGAAGGACGAGCAGTACTTC.

This clonotype turned up a few times. This chain joins TRBV12-3 or TRBV12-4 and TRBJ2-3, with 12 bases that match TRBD2. V dropped 5 bases and J dropped 0; count of bases not matched to a gene: 15. The CDR3 is made up of 20 amino acids. CDR3 amino acids: CASSARLAGASSSSTDTQYF. In nucleotides, the CDR3 is TGTGCCAGCAGTGCCAGACTAGCGGGGGCGTCATCGAGTAGCACAGATACGCAGTATTTT.

The chain is built from TRBV6-6 and TRBJ2-7; tentatively, D is TRBD2 (5 bases). There are 12 residues in the CDR3. From germline, CDR1 is MNHNY and CDR2 SVGAGI (reference sequence). V was clipped by 5 bases and J by 6 bases, with 11 bases between them. The DNA for the CDR3 is TGTGCCAGCAGTCACGGACTTTCCGAGCAGTACTTC. Translated, it gives CASSHGLSEQYF.

Only a few counts were recorded for this clonotype. V is TRBV28 and J is TRBJ2-3; TRBD2 aligns across 11 bases. J lost 2 bases, V lost 2 bases, and 6 bases had no gene match. The CDR3 contains 17 residues. Germline V gene sequence: CDR1 MDHEN, CDR2 SYDVKM. CDR3: CASSLVSSGGITDTQYF. CDR3 sequence (DNA): TGTGCCAGCAGTTTAGTATCTAGCGGGGGGATCACAGATACGCAGTATTTT.

This sequence joins TRBV6-6 and TRBJ1-1; 9 bases line up with TRBD1. The germline V gene has CDR1 MNHNY and CDR2 SVGAGI (reference sequence). V dropped 5 bases and J dropped 4; count of bases not matched to a gene: 8. This CDR3 has 15 amino acids. For the CDR3, the DNA is TGTGCCAGCAGTCCAAACAGGGGGCTTTTCACTGAAGCTTTCTTT. Translated: CASSPNRGLFTEAFF.

This clonotype has a count of ten or more. The chain carries TRBV7-2 and TRBJ2-5; TRBD1 matches at 8 bases. The germline V gene has CDR1 SGHTA and CDR2 FQGNSA. Unmatched junction bases numbered 20, after V lost 6 bases and J lost 5 bases. The CDR3 consists of 18 residues. CDR3 protein: CASRQTGPGGAPWETQYF. For the CDR3, the DNA is TGTGCCAGCAGGCAAACGGGCCCAGGGGGCGCCCCATGGGAGACCCAGTACTTC.

This clonotype has just a few counts. DNA for the CDR3: TGTGCCGGGAGGACAGACATTAACACTGAAGCTTTCTTT. This sequence encodes CAGRTDINTEAFF. V is TRBV2 and J is TRBJ1-1; D perhaps matches TRBD1 (6 bases). There are 13 residues in the CDR3. V lost 11 bases and J lost 2, with 15 bases in between. Germline assignment: CDR1 SNHLY and CDR2 FYNNEI.

About this clonotype: A much larger clone differs from this one at a single base, so this may be a read error. The CDR3 end shows no conserved phenylalanine or tryptophan, and so a read error is likely. The rearrangement uses TRBV7-9 and TRBJ2-6; tentatively, D is TRBD1 (7 bases). CDR1 SEHNR and CDR2 FQNEAQ come from the germline V gene (reference sequence). The germline V and J ends were trimmed by 5 bases and 0 bases, with 17 bases remaining between them. This CDR3 contains 18 residues. The DNA of the CDR3 is TGTGCCAGCAGCAAGGCGGGGACAGTCCGCTCTGGGGCCAACGTCCTGACTCTC. Translation: CASSKAGTVRSGANVLTL.